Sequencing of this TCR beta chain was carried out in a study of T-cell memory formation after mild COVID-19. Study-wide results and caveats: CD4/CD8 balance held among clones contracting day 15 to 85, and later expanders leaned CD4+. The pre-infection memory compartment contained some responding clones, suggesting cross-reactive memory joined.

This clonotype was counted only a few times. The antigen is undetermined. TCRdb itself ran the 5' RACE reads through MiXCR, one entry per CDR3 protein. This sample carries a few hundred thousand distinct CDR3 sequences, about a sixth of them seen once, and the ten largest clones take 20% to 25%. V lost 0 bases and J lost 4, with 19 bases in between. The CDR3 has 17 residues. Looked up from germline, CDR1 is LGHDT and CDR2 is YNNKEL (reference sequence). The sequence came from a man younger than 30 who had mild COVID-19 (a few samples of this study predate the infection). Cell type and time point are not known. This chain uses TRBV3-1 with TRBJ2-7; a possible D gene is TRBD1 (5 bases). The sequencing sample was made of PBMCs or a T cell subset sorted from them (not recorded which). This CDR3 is CASSQEPVGTGLYEQYV. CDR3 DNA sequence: TGTGCCAGCAGCCAAGAGCCAGTGGGAACAGGCCTTTACGAGCAGTACGTC.